The 13 T cell receptor beta chains below all came from one sample that was sequenced in a study of identical twins. TCRdb used MiXCR to reprocess the 5' RACE reads, holding one entry per CDR3 protein. The sample shows 600,000 to 800,000 distinct CDR3 sequences, about 20% of them seen only once. Another study also made use of these data, one on T cells expressing NK-cell markers.

The specimen was PBMCs. The receptors derive from a young woman in good health.

This chain joins TRBV6-1 and TRBJ2-1; 10 nucleotides agree with TRBD2. Trimming removed 6 bases from V and 5 bases from J; junction bases left unmatched: 7. CDR1 is MNHNS and CDR2 is SASEGT in the germline V gene. The CDR3 covers 15 residues. The CDR3: CASRVLAGPNNEQFF. CDR3 nucleotide sequence: TGTGCCAGCAGAGTACTAGCGGGGCCTAACAATGAGCAGTTCTTC.

This clonotype was counted a few times. V gene TRBV19 combines with J gene TRBJ1-1, with a tentative D call TRBD1 (5 bases). The CDR3 consists of 12 residues. Germline V lookup: CDR1 LNHDA, CDR2 SQIVND (reference sequence). The ends were cut back, 7 bases at V and 4 bases at J, with 10 bases in the middle. The CDR3 nucleotides are TGTGCCAGTACCCAGGGACTCACTGAAGCTTTCTTT. The encoded protein is CASTQGLTEAFF.

This clonotype appeared a few times. The rearrangement links TRBV5-1 to TRBJ2-7; 13 nucleotides match TRBD2. The CDR3 covers 16 residues. The ends lost 4 bases at V and 3 bases at J; junction bases unmatched: 7. Germline CDR1 reads SGHRS; CDR2 reads YFSETQ. For the CDR3, the DNA is TGCGCCAGCAGCCCCTCACTAGCGGGGGGGTTCTACGAGCAGTACTTC. It specifies CASSPSLAGGFYEQYF.

This chain uses TRBV5-1 with TRBJ2-7, with 10 nucleotides matching TRBD2. With 4 bases clipped from V and 1 base from J, the junction kept 14 bases outside the gene matches. Germline loops: CDR1 SGHRS, CDR2 YFSETQ. The CDR3 has 18 amino acids. The CDR3 DNA follows: TGCGCCAGCAGCCGCCAGCCTAGCGGGAGAAGCCTGTCCTACGAGCAGTACTTC. Translated, it gives CASSRQPSGRSLSYEQYF. The whole variable domain, filled in from reference TRBV5-1 and TRBJ2-7, reads KAGVTQTPRYLIKTRGQQVTLSCSPISGHRSVSWYQQTPGQGLQFLFEYFSETQRNKGNFPGRFSGRQFSNSRSEMNVSTLELGDSALYLCASSRQPSGRSLSYEQYFGPGTRLTVT.

This clonotype was seen more than once but under ten times. Compared with germline, one end of the junction differs, possibly owing to a read error. The V gene is TRBV15, the J gene TRBJ2-5; 9 nucleotides line up with TRBD1. CDR1 and CDR2 (germline): LNHNV, YYDKDF (reference sequence). The CDR3 extends over 15 amino acids. The CDR3 is CATQADRGLQGTQYF. CDR3 DNA: TGTGCCACCCAAGCGGACAGGGGCCTACAAGGGACCCAGTACTTC. Full variable domain (rest looked up from reference TRBV15 and TRBJ2-5): DAMVIQNPRYQVTQFGKPVTLSCSQTLNHNVMYWYQQKSSQAPKLLFHYYDKDFNNEADTPDNFQSRRPNTSFCFLDIRSPGLGDTAMYLCATQADRGLQGTQYFGPGTRLLVL.

This clonotype was observed a handful of times. The chain couples TRBV12-3 or TRBV12-4 to TRBJ2-1; the match to TRBD2 covers 9 bases. The CDR3 runs to 15 residues. V shed 5 bases, J shed 5 bases, and the junction held 7 bases outside the gene matches. CDR3 nucleotide sequence: TGTGCCAGCAGTGACACCCCTAGCGGGGACAATGAGCAGTTCTTC. Residues: CASSDTPSGDNEQFF.

This clonotype was counted a few times. This chain connects TRBV12-3 or TRBV12-4 to TRBJ1-1; D unresolved. This CDR3 contains 13 residues. Trimming removed 3 bases at V and 8 bases at J, with 13 bases between. The CDR3 sequence: CASSFERVSEAFF. The CDR3 DNA sequence: TGTGCCAGCAGTTTTGAGAGGGTCTCCGAAGCTTTCTTT.

The chain couples TRBV5-1 to TRBJ2-1; TRBD2 is a possible D gene (6 bases). CDR1 and CDR2 (germline): SGHRS, YFSETQ. V lost 7 bases and J 8 bases, leaving 19 bases between the germline ends. The CDR3 length is 14 residues. The CDR3 nucleotides read TGCGCCAGCGCCTTAGCGGCCCCCCCCGATGAGCAGTTCTTC. The encoded protein is CASALAAPPDEQFF.

The chain carries TRBV10-2 and TRBJ2-7; D remains unclear. The CDR3 runs 15 residues. Germline V gives CDR1 WSHSY, CDR2 SAAADI. V lost 2 bases and J lost 2, with 13 bases in between. The CDR3 DNA sequence: TGCGCCAGCAGTGAGAGCCTCGGCACCACCTACGAGCAGTACTTC. Residues: CASSESLGTTYEQYF.

The table lists this clonotype with a few counts. The chain links TRBV20-1 to TRBJ2-1; D is perhaps TRBD2 (6 bases). Trimming took 3 bases from V and 1 from J, leaving 10 bases between them. Germline V gene sequence: CDR1 DFQATT, CDR2 SNEGSKA (reference sequence). This CDR3 region has 14 residues. CDR3 loop: CSASPSASYNEQFF. The CDR3 nucleotides read TGCAGTGCTAGCCCTAGCGCATCCTACAATGAGCAGTTCTTC.

The table lists this clonotype with a few counts. At one boundary the junction diverges from the germline segment, which might be a read error. V usage is TRBV5-1 and J usage is TRBJ2-2; maybe TRBD1 (6 bases). The CDR3 spans 13 residues. The germline gives CDR1 SGHRS, CDR2 YFSETQ. The CDR3, as DNA: TGCGCCAGCAGCTTGCTACGGGACACGGAGTTGTTTTTT. Its protein is CASSLLRDTELFF. Complete variable domain (other parts from reference TRBV5-1 and TRBJ2-2): KAGVTQTPRYLIKTRGQQVTLSCSPISGHRSVSWYQQTPGQGLQFLFEYFSETQRNKGNFPGRFSGRQFSNSRSEMNVSTLELGDSALYLCASSLLRDTELFFGEGSRLTVL.

This clonotype has ten or more counts. The chain combines TRBV5-1 with TRBJ2-2; the D gene is possibly TRBD1 (5 bases). This CDR3 comprises 16 residues. Trimming stripped 0 bases from V and 5 bases from J, with 14 bases between. Germline V gene lookup returns CDR1 SGHRS and CDR2 YFSETQ. The DNA for the CDR3 is TGCGCCAGCAGCTTGGTACAGGACCCTCGTACCGGGGAGCTGTTTTTT. Translating gives CASSLVQDPRTGELFF.

This clonotype was seen a handful of times. The chain couples TRBV20-1 to TRBJ2-5; D not certain. The germline CDR1 and CDR2 sequences are DFQATT and SNEGSKA (reference sequence). This CDR3 region has 10 residues. Between the trimmed V and J ends, which lost 4 bases and 4 bases, there was a span of 4 bases. The CDR3 spells CSANLETQYF. The DNA for the CDR3 is TGCAGTGCTAATTTAGAGACCCAGTACTTC.